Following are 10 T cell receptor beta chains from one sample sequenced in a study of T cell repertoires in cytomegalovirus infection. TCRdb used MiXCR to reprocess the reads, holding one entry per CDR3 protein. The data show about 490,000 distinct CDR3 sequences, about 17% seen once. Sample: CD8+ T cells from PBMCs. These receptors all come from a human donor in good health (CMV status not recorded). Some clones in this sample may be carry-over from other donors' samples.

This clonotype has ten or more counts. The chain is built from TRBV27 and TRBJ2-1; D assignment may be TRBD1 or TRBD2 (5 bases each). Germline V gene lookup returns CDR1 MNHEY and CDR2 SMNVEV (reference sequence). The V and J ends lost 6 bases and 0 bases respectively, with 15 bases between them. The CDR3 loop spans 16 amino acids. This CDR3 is CASRIGTASSYNEQFF. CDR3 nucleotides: TGTGCCAGCAGAATAGGGACCGCCAGCTCCTACAATGAGCAGTTCTTC.

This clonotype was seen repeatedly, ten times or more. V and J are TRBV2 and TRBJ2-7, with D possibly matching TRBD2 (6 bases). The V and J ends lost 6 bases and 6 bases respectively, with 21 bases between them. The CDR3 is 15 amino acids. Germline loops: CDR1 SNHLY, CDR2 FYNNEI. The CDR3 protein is CASRVGRQAAGEQYF. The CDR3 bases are TGTGCCAGCAGGGTAGGGAGGCAGGCGGCAGGCGAGCAGTACTTC.

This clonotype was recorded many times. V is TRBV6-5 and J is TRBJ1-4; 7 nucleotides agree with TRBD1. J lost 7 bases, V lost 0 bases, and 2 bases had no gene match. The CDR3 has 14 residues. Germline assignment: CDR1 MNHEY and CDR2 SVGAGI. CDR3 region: CASSYSGGFEKLFF. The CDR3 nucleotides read TGTGCCAGCAGTTACTCAGGGGGCTTTGAAAAACTGTTTTTT.

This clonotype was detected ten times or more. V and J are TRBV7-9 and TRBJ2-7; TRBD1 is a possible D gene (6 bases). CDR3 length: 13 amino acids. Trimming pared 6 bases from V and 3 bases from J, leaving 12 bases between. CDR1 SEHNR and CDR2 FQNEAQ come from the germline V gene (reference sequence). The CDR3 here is CASRAGTNYEQYF. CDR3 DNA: TGTGCCAGCAGAGCCGGGACAAACTACGAGCAGTACTTC.

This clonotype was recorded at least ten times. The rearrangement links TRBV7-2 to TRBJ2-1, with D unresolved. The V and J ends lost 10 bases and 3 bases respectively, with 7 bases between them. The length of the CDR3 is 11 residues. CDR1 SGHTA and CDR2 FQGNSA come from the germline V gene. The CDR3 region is CATRLYNEQFF. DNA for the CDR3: TGTGCCACCAGGCTCTACAATGAGCAGTTCTTC. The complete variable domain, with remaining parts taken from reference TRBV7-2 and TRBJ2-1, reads GAGVSQSPSNKVTEKGKDVELRCDPISGHTALYWYRQSLGQGLEFLIYFQGNSAPDKSGLPSDRFSAERTGGSVSTLTIQRTQQEDSAVYLCATRLYNEQFFGPGTRLTVL.

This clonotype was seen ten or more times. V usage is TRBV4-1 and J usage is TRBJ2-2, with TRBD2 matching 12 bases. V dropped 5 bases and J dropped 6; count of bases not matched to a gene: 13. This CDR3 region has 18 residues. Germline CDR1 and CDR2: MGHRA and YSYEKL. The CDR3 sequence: CASSTIRLAGESAGELFF. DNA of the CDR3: TGCGCCAGCAGCACGATACGACTAGCGGGAGAGTCCGCCGGGGAGCTGTTTTTT.

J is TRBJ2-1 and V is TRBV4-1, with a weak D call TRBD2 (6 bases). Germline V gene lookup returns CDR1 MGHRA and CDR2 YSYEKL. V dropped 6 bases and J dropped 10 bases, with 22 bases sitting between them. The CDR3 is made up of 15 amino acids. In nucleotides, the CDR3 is TGCGCCAGCAGATTCCGGGACTCAAACTGGGGGGAGCAGTTCTTC. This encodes CASRFRDSNWGEQFF.

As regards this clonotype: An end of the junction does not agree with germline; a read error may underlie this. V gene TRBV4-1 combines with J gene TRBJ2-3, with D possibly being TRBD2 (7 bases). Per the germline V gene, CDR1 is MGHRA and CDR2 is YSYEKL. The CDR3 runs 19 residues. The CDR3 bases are TGCGCCAGCAGCCAAGGAGGGGGGGGGGGTCCCGGGGCTACAGATACGCAGTGTTTT. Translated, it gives CASSQGGGGGPGATDTQCF.

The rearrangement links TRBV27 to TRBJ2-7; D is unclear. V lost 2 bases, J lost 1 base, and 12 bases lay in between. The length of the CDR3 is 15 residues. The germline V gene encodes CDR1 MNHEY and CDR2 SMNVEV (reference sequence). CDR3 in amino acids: CASSLRPLPSYEQYF. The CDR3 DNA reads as TGTGCCAGCAGTTTAAGGCCCCTGCCATCCTACGAGCAGTACTTC.

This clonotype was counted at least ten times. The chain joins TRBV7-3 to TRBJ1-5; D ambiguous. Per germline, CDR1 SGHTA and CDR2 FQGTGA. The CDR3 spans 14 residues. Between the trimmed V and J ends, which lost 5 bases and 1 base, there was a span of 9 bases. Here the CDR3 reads CASSPADSNQPQHF. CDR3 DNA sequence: TGTGCCAGCAGCCCCGCCGACAGCAATCAGCCCCAGCATTTT.